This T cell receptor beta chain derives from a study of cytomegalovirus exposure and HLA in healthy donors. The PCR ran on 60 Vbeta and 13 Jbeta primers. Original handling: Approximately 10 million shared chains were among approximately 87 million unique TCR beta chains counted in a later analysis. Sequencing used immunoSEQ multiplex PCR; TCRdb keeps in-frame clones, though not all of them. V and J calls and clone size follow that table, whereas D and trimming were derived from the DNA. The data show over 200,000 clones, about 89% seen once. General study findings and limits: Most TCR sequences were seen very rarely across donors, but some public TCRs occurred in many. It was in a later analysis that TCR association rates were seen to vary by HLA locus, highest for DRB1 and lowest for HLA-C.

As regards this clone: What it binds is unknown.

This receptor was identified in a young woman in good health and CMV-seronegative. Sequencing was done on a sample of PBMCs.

The CDR3 spells CAISLGQGGGYTF. CDR3 coding DNA: TGTGCCATCAGTCTCGGACAGGGGGGGGGCTACACCTTC. The rearrangement joins TRBV10-3 to TRBJ1-2, with 10 bases fitting TRBD1. This CDR3 contains 13 residues. The germline CDR1 and CDR2 sequences are ENHRY and SYGVKD. After removal of 5 bases from V and 8 bases from J, the junction contained 5 bases not matched to a gene.